The 14 T cell receptor beta chains given below trace back to one sample, sequenced in a study of response to subunit inactivated influenza vaccine. Using its own MiXCR run on the RT-PCR reads, TCRdb lists one record per CDR3 protein. The sample records about 300,000 distinct CDR3 sequences, 22% being singletons. The source material was PBMCs from blood, sampled approximately 22 months after vaccination. The receptors were gathered from a man aged 50-75 years who received an inactivated influenza vaccine.

This chain links TRBV11-1 with TRBJ2-1, with TRBD2 matching 16 bases. The CDR3 contains 18 residues. The J segment lost 4 bases and the V segment lost 4 bases, leaving 7 bases of the junction unmatched. CDR1 is SGHAT and CDR2 is FQDESV in the germline V gene (reference sequence). CDR3 protein: CASSSGLAGGPRYNEQFF. DNA of the CDR3: TGTGCCAGCAGCTCGGGACTAGCGGGAGGGCCACGTTACAATGAGCAGTTCTTC.

J is TRBJ2-1 and V is TRBV24-1; D might be TRBD1 (5 bases). There are 12 residues in the CDR3. Per the germline V gene, CDR1 is KGHDR and CDR2 is SFDVKD. The V end lost 7 bases, the J end lost 9 bases, and 12 bases lay between the germline ends. The CDR3 DNA follows: TGTGCCACCAGGGACACCCTCGGTGAGCAGTTCTTC. Residues: CATRDTLGEQFF.

The chain combines TRBV24-1 with TRBJ1-2; no definite D call. V was trimmed by 8 bases and J by 11 bases, leaving 14 bases between them. Germline values: CDR1 KGHDR, CDR2 SFDVKD. This CDR3 is 11 amino acids long. CDR3 amino acids: CATMVRGVYTF. CDR3 DNA: TGTGCCACCATGGTACGCGGGGTGTACACCTTC.

V and J are TRBV12-3 or TRBV12-4 and TRBJ1-2; 7 bases are shared with TRBD1. The CDR3 is made up of 14 amino acids. J gave up 7 bases and V 3 bases, and 8 bases lay outside the gene matches. The CDR3 DNA sequence: TGTGCCAGCAGTTTCCGACAGGGAGGTGGTGGCTACACCTTC. Translation gives CASSFRQGGGGYTF.

The gene calls are TRBV20-1 and TRBJ1-6, with D uncertain. The germline V gene has CDR1 DFQATT and CDR2 SNEGSKA (reference sequence). Trimming stripped 5 bases from V and 9 bases from J, with 26 bases between. The CDR3 consists of 17 residues. The CDR3 spells CSARVASDSTGRSPLHF. CDR3 DNA: TGCAGTGCTCGGGTGGCCTCCGACTCCACGGGTCGTTCACCCCTCCACTTT.

This clonotype was observed a handful of times. The chain couples TRBV15 to TRBJ1-4, with D possibly TRBD1 on 6 matching bases. This CDR3 region has 17 residues. In germline, CDR1 is LNHNV, CDR2 YYDKDF (reference sequence). V dropped 2 bases and J dropped 0 bases, with 13 bases sitting between them. CDR3 DNA: TGTGCCACCAGCAGAACCAGGGGTTCCTCAACTAATGAAAAACTGTTTTTT. Its protein is CATSRTRGSSTNEKLFF.

The chain joins TRBV7-9 to TRBJ1-1; TRBD1 is a possible D gene (6 bases). The CDR3 has 15 residues. V was pared by 5 bases and J by 4 bases, with 17 bases between. Germline V gene data show CDR1 as SEHNR and CDR2 as FQNEAQ (reference sequence). The CDR3 is CASSPMEGGGTEAFF. DNA for the CDR3: TGTGCCAGCAGCCCCATGGAGGGGGGGGGCACTGAAGCTTTCTTT.

This chain uses TRBV5-1 with TRBJ2-5; a weak D match, TRBD1 (5 bases). From germline, CDR1 is SGHRS and CDR2 YFSETQ. Trimming removed 0 bases at V and 2 bases at J, with 11 bases between. The CDR3 extends over 15 amino acids. For the CDR3, the DNA is TGCGCCAGCAGCTTGGGCCTACAGGTTCAAGAGACCCAGTACTTC. Encoded protein: CASSLGLQVQETQYF.

This clonotype showed up just a few times. The rearrangement joins TRBV7-2 to TRBJ1-3; D is unresolved. Germline V CDR1 and CDR2: SGHTA, FQGNSA. The V and J ends lost 2 bases and 0 bases respectively, with 8 bases between them. The CDR3 is made up of 15 amino acids. The CDR3, as DNA: TGTGCCAGCAGCTTAACCGGATACTCTGGAAACACCATATATTTT. Protein sequence: CASSLTGYSGNTIYF.

This clonotype was seen only a few times. A read error may produce the germline difference seen at one junction end. This sequence joins TRBV7-7 and TRBJ1-2; 7 nucleotides match TRBD1. The germline V gene encodes CDR1 SSHAT and CDR2 FNYEAQ (reference sequence). The CDR3 is 16 residues long. The CDR3 here is CASSLGDSKTNYGYTF. In DNA, the CDR3 is TGTGCTAGCAGCTTAGGGGACAGCAAAACTAACTATGGCTACACCTTC.

The rearrangement links TRBV9 to TRBJ1-6; TRBD1 is a possible D gene (5 bases). This CDR3 is built from 14 residues. Looked up from germline, CDR1 is SGDLS and CDR2 is YYNGEE. V dropped 4 bases and J dropped 7 bases, with 12 bases sitting between them. The CDR3 is CASSYGTANSPLHF. CDR3 nucleotides: TGTGCCAGCAGCTACGGGACGGCGAATTCACCCCTCCACTTT.

V is TRBV13 and J is TRBJ2-3; 13 nucleotides agree with TRBD2. The germline gives CDR1 PRHDT, CDR2 FYEKMQ (reference sequence). The CDR3 consists of 19 residues. V lost 6 bases, J lost 4 bases, and 16 bases stayed unmatched. CDR3 protein: CASSYVWTSGSTGADTQYF. The CDR3 nucleotides read TGTGCCAGCAGTTACGTTTGGACTAGCGGGAGCACGGGGGCAGATACGCAGTATTTT.

There are a few counts of this clonotype. The V gene is TRBV6-1, the J gene TRBJ1-5; 8 positions match TRBD1. J lost 6 bases, V lost 4 bases, and 5 bases had no gene match. Germline lookup yields CDR1 MNHNS and CDR2 SASEGT. The CDR3 runs 14 residues. CDR3 residues: CASSGTGTAQPQHF. The DNA of the CDR3 is TGTGCCAGCAGTGGGACAGGGACCGCTCAGCCCCAGCATTTT.

This sequence joins TRBV18 and TRBJ2-2; D is uncertain. V was trimmed by 3 bases and J by 5 bases, leaving 22 bases between them. This CDR3 is built from 18 residues. Looked up from germline, CDR1 is KGHSH and CDR2 is LQKENI. This CDR3 reads CASSPTDRFLTFTGELFF. The CDR3 coding sequence is TGTGCCAGCTCACCGACGGACCGTTTCCTTACCTTTACCGGGGAGCTGTTTTTT.